What follows are 24 T cell receptor beta chains derived from one specimen sequenced in a study of sequential checkpoint blockade in melanoma. Treatment: randomized to nivolumab then ipilimumab (arm A) or the reverse (arm B). Sequenced by immunoSEQ multiplex PCR; TCRdb stores in-frame clones only, minus some. The data hold 20,000 to 25,000 clones, with roughly 27% observed a single time. This specimen was tumor tissue (inferred from file names), taken from a patient given nivolumab and ipilimumab in sequence. These receptors all come from a human donor with melanoma.

The chain has TRBV29-1 and TRBJ1-1; D is perhaps TRBD1 (6 bases). This CDR3 is built from 12 residues. Germline CDR1 is SQVTM and CDR2 is ANQGSEA. V shed 6 bases and J shed 2 bases, with 10 bases lying between them. The CDR3 here is CSVTDSNTEAFF. In DNA, the CDR3 is TGCAGCGTCACGGACAGTAACACTGAAGCTTTCTTT.

This clone was seen a few times. The CDR3, as DNA: TGTGCCATCCTAGAGGGTGGTAATGAGCAGTTCTTC. It yields the protein CAILEGGNEQFF. The V gene is TRBV12-5, the J gene TRBJ2-1; D is possibly TRBD2 (5 bases). The CDR3 is 12 residues long. The germline CDR1 and CDR2 sequences are LGHNT and FRNRAP.

The chain links TRBV11-3 to TRBJ2-5; D may be TRBD2 (5 bases). The CDR3 runs to 16 residues. Germline V gene data show CDR1 as SGHNT and CDR2 as YENEEA. V was shortened by 5 bases and J by 5 bases, with 21 bases between the two germline ends. The DNA for the CDR3 is TGTGCCAGCAGCGGGGAGAATTTGGCGATGGCGGAGACCCAGTACTTC. Residues: CASSGENLAMAETQYF.

This clone was found a few times. The germline gene is not matched at one end of the junction; a read error may be the cause. The chain employs TRBV11-3 and TRBJ2-1; D possibly matches TRBD1 or TRBD2 (6 bases each). Germline lookup yields CDR1 SGHNT and CDR2 YENEEA. This CDR3 region has 14 residues. The CDR3 sequence: CASSLGGLDNEQFF. For the CDR3, the DNA is TGTGCCAGCAGTTTAGGGGGGTTGGACAATGAGCAGTTCTTC.

The CDR3 sequence: CASSQLGQVIGGYTF. The CDR3 bases are TGTGCCAGCAGCCAGCTGGGACAGGTGATAGGTGGCTACACCTTC. This rearrangement joins TRBV14 to TRBJ1-2; 8 bases are a match to TRBD1. The CDR3 has 15 amino acids. Germline assignment: CDR1 SGHDN and CDR2 FVKESK. V shed 3 bases, J shed 7 bases, and the junction held 10 bases outside the gene matches.

The chain joins TRBV5-1 to TRBJ2-2, with D hard to call. This CDR3 has 15 amino acids. CDR1 and CDR2 from the germline V gene are SGHRS and YFSETQ. The V end was cut by 4 bases, the J end by 0 bases, with 10 bases between. This CDR3 reads CASSPGYANTGELFF. The CDR3, as DNA: TGCGCCAGCAGCCCGGGTTACGCGAACACCGGGGAGCTGTTTTTT.

This clone showed up just a few times. The J gene is TRBJ1-1, the V gene TRBV23-1, with 11 bases aligning to TRBD1. TRBV23-1 belongs to the ORF category, with a function that is uncertain. V shed 1 base and J 4 bases; nucleotides not matched to a gene: 2. The CDR3 is made up of 15 amino acids. This CDR3 reads CASSQWDRGATEAFF. Here the CDR3 DNA reads TGCGCCAGCAGTCAATGGGACAGGGGGGCCACTGAAGCTTTCTTT.

The table lists this clone with many counts. V usage is TRBV11-3 and J usage is TRBJ2-3; 8 bases align to TRBD2. Per germline, CDR1 SGHNT and CDR2 YENEEA. The V gene end was trimmed by 3 bases and the J gene end by 2 bases; junction bases not matched to a gene: 4. The CDR3 loop spans 15 amino acids. The CDR3 here is CASSLVAGFTDTQYF. As DNA, the CDR3 is TGTGCCAGCAGCTTGGTAGCGGGATTCACAGATACGCAGTATTTT.

This clone was counted only a few times. CDR3 protein: CASSLDRGEGTDTQYF. The DNA for the CDR3 is TGTGCCAGCAGCTTAGATCGGGGAGAGGGCACAGATACGCAGTATTTT. V is TRBV11-3 and J is TRBJ2-3; the D gene is possibly TRBD2 (5 bases). V lost 0 bases, J lost 1 base, and 11 bases lay in between. Per germline, CDR1 SGHNT and CDR2 YENEEA. The CDR3 totals 16 residues.

This clone was found a few times. CDR3 loop: CASRRGIFPDTQYF. CDR3 DNA: TGTGCCAGCAGAAGGGGAATCTTCCCAGATACGCAGTATTTT. The chain combines TRBV6-8 with TRBJ2-3; D is possibly TRBD1 (5 bases). Germline loops: CDR1 MNHGY, CDR2 SAAAGT. V gave up 6 bases and J gave up 4 bases, with 14 bases separating them. CDR3 length: 14 residues.

This clone has only a few counts. The chain carries TRBV9 and TRBJ2-2; 7 bases map to TRBD2. The CDR3 contains 15 residues. The V gene end was trimmed by 4 bases and the J gene end by 7 bases; junction bases not matched to a gene: 10. Germline values: CDR1 SGDLS, CDR2 YYNGEE. The DNA of the CDR3 is TGTGCCAGCAGCACAAAGCCCTGGGGGGGCGGGGAGCTGTTTTTT. Translated: CASSTKPWGGGELFF.

This clone was seen a handful of times. This chain joins TRBV7-1 and TRBJ1-3, with 9 bases aligning to TRBD1. TRBV7-1 is an ORF, and what it does is uncertain. The ends lost 4 bases at V and 8 bases at J; junction bases unmatched: 3. The CDR3 has 13 amino acids. Written as DNA, the CDR3 is TGTGCCAGCAGCTACGACAGGGGGGACACCATATATTTT. It translates to CASSYDRGDTIYF.

This chain uses TRBV6-8 with TRBJ2-2; TRBD2 matches at 9 bases. CDR3 length: 14 amino acids. Losses at the gene ends were 6 bases for V and 7 bases for J; bases not matched to a gene: 6. Germline assignment: CDR1 MNHGY and CDR2 SAAAGT. This CDR3 is CASRGGTSFGELFF. CDR3 bases: TGTGCCAGCAGGGGAGGGACTAGCTTCGGGGAGCTGTTTTTT.

This clone was recorded a few times. The CDR3 region has the DNA TGTGCCAGCAGTTACTCGGGTTCCAGCTACGAGCAGTACTTC. This translates into CASSYSGSSYEQYF. V is TRBV6-8 and J is TRBJ2-7; D gene uncertain. V was pared by 0 bases and J by 3 bases, with 9 bases between. The V gene's germline CDR1 is MNHGY and CDR2 SAAAGT. CDR3 length equals 14 residues.

This clone showed up just a few times. The chain employs TRBV28 and TRBJ1-1; D is ambiguous. V gave up 3 bases and J gave up 5 bases, with 7 bases separating them. Germline V gene lookup returns CDR1 MDHEN and CDR2 SYDVKM. The CDR3 covers 12 residues. CDR3 in DNA: TGTGCCAGCAGTTTCCGGAGGACTGAAGCTTTCTTT. It codes for CASSFRRTEAFF.

The chain carries TRBV6-8 and TRBJ2-7; 9 nucleotides agree with TRBD1. V shed 5 bases, J shed 3 bases, and the junction held 2 bases outside the gene matches. This CDR3 has 13 residues. CDR1 and CDR2 from the germline V gene are MNHGY and SAAAGT. CDR3 coding DNA: TGTGCCAGCAGTCAGGGACAGGGCTACGAGCAGTACTTC. Its protein product is CASSQGQGYEQYF.

This clone has more than one count but fewer than ten. V and J are TRBV6-8 and TRBJ2-1; 10 bases are a match to TRBD1. After removal of 6 bases from V and 8 bases from J, the junction contained 7 bases not matched to a gene. Germline-derived CDR1 and CDR2 are MNHGY and SAAAGT. CDR3 size: 14 residues. CDR3: CASRRTGGVDEQFF. The CDR3 coding sequence is TGTGCCAGCAGAAGGACAGGGGGGGTGGATGAGCAGTTCTTC.

V and J are TRBV18 and TRBJ2-7; 8 bases are a match to TRBD2. The germline V gene encodes CDR1 KGHSH and CDR2 LQKENI. J lost 4 bases, V lost 3 bases, and 8 bases had no gene match. This CDR3 has 15 amino acids. The CDR3 is CASSPPGLDSYEQYF. CDR3 in DNA: TGTGCCAGCTCACCCCCGGGACTAGATTCTTACGAGCAGTACTTC.

This clone was observed at least ten times. The J gene is TRBJ1-1, the V gene TRBV11-3; D gene ambiguous. Germline CDR1 is SGHNT and CDR2 is YENEEA. V was trimmed by 3 bases and J by 1 base, leaving 9 bases between them. This CDR3 has 14 residues. This chain's CDR3 is CASSLMGTNTEAFF. The CDR3 nucleotides are TGTGCCAGCAGCTTGATGGGCACGAACACTGAAGCTTTCTTT.

The chain combines TRBV18 with TRBJ2-7; D not resolved. Trimming removed 2 bases from V and 0 bases from J, with 8 bases in between. CDR3 size: 14 residues. Germline loops: CDR1 KGHSH, CDR2 LQKENI. Here the CDR3 DNA reads TGTGCCAGCTCACCAGGCACGGACTCCTACGAGCAGTACTTC. Translating it yields CASSPGTDSYEQYF.

A few counts support this clone. The chain has TRBV10-3 and TRBJ2-3; D not certain. CDR1 is ENHRY, CDR2 SYGVKD, per germline. CDR3 size: 14 residues. V was clipped by 2 bases and J by 7 bases, with 13 bases between them. CDR3 sequence: CAISEMGSTNTQYF. In DNA form, the CDR3 reads TGTGCCATCAGTGAGATGGGGTCCACTAATACGCAGTATTTT.

This sequence joins TRBV5-1 and TRBJ2-7; no reliable D call. The CDR3 is 15 amino acids. The germline gives CDR1 SGHRS, CDR2 YFSETQ. The V gene lost 0 bases and the J gene lost 2 bases, with 12 bases spanning the gap. The CDR3 here is CASSLGPDGTYEQYF. In DNA, the CDR3 is TGCGCCAGCAGCTTGGGGCCTGACGGTACCTACGAGCAGTACTTC.

The chain is built from TRBV6-7 and TRBJ1-5; 7 nucleotides agree with TRBD1. TRBV6-7 qualifies as an ORF whose function is uncertain. J gave up 1 base and V 6 bases, and 18 bases lay outside the gene matches. The CDR3 runs 19 residues. CDR3 amino acids: CASRSLVGQVIRSNQPQHF. Here the CDR3 DNA reads TGTGCCAGCAGGTCTCTCGTAGGACAGGTAATCAGGAGCAATCAGCCCCAGCATTTT.

The V gene is TRBV29-1, the J gene TRBJ2-1, with 7 bases fitting TRBD1. CDR3 length equals 13 residues. V lost 6 bases and J lost 9; bases outside the gene matches: 11. Per germline, CDR1 SQVTM and CDR2 ANQGSEA. CDR3 nucleotide sequence: TGCAGCGTAGAGCACACAGGGGTTGGTGAGCAGTTCTTC. Translated: CSVEHTGVGEQFF.